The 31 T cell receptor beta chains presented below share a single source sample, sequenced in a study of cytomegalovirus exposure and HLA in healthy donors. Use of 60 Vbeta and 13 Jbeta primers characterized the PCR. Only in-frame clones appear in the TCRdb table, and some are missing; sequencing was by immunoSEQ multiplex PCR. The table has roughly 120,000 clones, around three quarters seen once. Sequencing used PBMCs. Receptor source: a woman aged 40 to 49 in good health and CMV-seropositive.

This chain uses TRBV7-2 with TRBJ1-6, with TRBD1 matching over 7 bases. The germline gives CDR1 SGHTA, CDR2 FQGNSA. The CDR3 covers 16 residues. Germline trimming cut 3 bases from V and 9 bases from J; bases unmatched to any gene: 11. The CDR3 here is CASSLGQQGTGSPLHF. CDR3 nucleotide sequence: TGTGCCAGCAGCTTGGGACAACAGGGGACTGGTTCACCCCTCCACTTT.

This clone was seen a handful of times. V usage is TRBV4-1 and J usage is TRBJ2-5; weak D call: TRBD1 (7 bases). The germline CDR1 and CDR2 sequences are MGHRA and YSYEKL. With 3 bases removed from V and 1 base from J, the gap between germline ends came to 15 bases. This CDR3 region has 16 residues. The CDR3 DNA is TGCGCCAGCAGCCAGGATCACAGGGGAGGCCAAGAGACCCAGTACTTC. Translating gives CASSQDHRGGQETQYF.

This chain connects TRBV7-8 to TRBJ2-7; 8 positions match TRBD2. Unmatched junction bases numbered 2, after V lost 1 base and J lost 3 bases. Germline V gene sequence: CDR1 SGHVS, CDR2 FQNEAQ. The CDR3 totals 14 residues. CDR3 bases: TGTGCCAGCAGCTTAGTCGGGGGGGACTACGAGCAGTACTTC. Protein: CASSLVGGDYEQYF.

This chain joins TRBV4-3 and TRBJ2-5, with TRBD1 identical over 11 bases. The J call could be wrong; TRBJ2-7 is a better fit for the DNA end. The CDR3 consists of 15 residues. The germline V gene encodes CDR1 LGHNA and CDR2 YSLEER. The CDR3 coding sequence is TGCGCCAGCAGCCATAGGACAGGGGGCGTCTACGAGCAGTACTTC. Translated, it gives CASSHRTGGVYEQYF.

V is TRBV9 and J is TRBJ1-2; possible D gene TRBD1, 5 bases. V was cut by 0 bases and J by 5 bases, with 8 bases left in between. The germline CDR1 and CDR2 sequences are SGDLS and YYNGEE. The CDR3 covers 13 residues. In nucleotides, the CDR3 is TGTGCCAGCAGCGTAGTCGGGACTTATGGCTACACCTTC. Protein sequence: CASSVVGTYGYTF.

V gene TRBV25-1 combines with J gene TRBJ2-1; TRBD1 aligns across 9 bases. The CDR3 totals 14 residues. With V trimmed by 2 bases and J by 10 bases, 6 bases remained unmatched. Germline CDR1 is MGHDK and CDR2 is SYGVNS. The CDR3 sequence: CASSETGGLREQFF. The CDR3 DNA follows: TGTGCCAGCAGTGAAACAGGGGGCTTAAGGGAGCAGTTCTTC.

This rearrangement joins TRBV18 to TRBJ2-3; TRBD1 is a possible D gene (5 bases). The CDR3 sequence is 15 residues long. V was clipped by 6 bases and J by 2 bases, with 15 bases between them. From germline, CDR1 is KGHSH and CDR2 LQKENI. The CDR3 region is CASSRQDSPTDTQYF. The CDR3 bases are TGTGCCAGCTCCCGACAAGACAGTCCCACAGATACGCAGTATTTT.

The CDR3 DNA sequence: TGTGCCAGTAGTATAACAGGGGAGGATGAGCAGTTCTTC. Translated, it gives CASSITGEDEQFF. The chain joins TRBV19 to TRBJ2-1; a weak D match, TRBD1 (7 bases). In germline, CDR1 is LNHDA, CDR2 SQIVND (reference sequence). The CDR3 contains 13 residues. Trimming shortened V by 2 bases and J by 8 bases, and 10 bases separated the two germline ends.

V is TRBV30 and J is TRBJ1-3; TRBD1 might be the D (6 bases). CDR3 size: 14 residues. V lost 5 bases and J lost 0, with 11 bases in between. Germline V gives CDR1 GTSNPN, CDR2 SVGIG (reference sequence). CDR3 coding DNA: TGTGCCTGGTCTGCAGGGGCCTCTGGAAACACCATATATTTT. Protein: CAWSAGASGNTIYF.

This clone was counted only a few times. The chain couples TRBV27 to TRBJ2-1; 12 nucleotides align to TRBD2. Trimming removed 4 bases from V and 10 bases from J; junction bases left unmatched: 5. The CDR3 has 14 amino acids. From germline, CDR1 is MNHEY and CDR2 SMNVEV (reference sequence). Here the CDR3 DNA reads TGTGCCAGCAGTTCTCTAGCGGGAGGGCACGAGCAGTTCTTC. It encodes CASSSLAGGHEQFF.

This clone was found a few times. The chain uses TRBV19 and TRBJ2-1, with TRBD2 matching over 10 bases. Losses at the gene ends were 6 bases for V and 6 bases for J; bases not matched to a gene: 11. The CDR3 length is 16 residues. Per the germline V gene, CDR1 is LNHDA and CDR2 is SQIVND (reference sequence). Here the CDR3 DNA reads TGTGCCAGTAGCCTATACGGGACTAGCGCTAGCAATGAGCAGTTCTTC. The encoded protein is CASSLYGTSASNEQFF. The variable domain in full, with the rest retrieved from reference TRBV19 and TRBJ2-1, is DGGITQSPKYLFRKEGQNVTLSCEQNLNHDAMYWYRQDPGQGLRLIYYSQIVNDFQKGDIAEGYSVSREKKESFPLTVTSAQKNPTAFYLCASSLYGTSASNEQFFGPGTRLTVL.

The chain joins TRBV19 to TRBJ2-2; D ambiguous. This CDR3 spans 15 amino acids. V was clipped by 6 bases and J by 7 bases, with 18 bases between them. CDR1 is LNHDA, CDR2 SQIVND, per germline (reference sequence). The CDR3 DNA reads TGTGCCAGTAGACCGGGTTCCGCCGTCGTCGGGGAGCTGTTTTTT. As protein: CASRPGSAVVGELFF.

For the CDR3, the DNA is TGCGCCAGCAGCCGGAAACAGACTAGCGGGGGGGCTGGAGATACGCAGTATTTT. This translates into CASSRKQTSGGAGDTQYF. The rearrangement uses TRBV5-1 and TRBJ2-3; 14 bases match TRBD2. The CDR3 is made up of 18 amino acids. V dropped 4 bases and J dropped 5; count of bases not matched to a gene: 12. Germline V gives CDR1 SGHRS, CDR2 YFSETQ.

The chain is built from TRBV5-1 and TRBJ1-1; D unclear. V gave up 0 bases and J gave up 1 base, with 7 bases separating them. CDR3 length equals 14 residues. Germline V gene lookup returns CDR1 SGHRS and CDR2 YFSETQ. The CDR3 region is CASSLASGNTEAFF. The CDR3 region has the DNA TGCGCCAGCAGCTTGGCCTCGGGGAACACTGAAGCTTTCTTT.

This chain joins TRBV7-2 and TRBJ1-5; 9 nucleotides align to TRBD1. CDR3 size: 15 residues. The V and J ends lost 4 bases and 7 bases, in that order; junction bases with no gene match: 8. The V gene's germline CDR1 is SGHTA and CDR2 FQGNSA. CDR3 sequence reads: CASSSDGQGIQPQHF. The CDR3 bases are TGTGCCAGCAGCTCAGATGGACAGGGGATCCAGCCCCAGCATTTT.

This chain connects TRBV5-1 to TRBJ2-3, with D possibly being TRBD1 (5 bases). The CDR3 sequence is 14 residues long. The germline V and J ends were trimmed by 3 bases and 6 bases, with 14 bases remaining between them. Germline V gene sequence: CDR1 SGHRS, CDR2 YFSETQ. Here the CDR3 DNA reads TGCGCCAGCAGCTACGGCAGGGCCTCGGATACGCAGTATTTT. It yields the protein CASSYGRASDTQYF. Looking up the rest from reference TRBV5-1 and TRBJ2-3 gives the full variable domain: KAGVTQTPRYLIKTRGQQVTLSCSPISGHRSVSWYQQTPGQGLQFLFEYFSETQRNKGNFPGRFSGRQFSNSRSEMNVSTLELGDSALYLCASSYGRASDTQYFGPGTRLTVL.

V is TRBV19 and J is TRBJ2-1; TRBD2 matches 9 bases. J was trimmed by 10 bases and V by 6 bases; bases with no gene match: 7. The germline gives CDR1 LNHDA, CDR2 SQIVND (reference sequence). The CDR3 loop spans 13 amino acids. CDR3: CASSPRGGLEQFF. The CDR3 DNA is TGTGCCAGTAGCCCGCGGGGGGGCTTGGAGCAGTTCTTC.

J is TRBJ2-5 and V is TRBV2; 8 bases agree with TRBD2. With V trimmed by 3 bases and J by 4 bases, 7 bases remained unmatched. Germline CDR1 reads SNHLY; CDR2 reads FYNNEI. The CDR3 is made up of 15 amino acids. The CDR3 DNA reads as TGTGCCAGCAGTGAGACGGCGGGGGGTCGAGAGACCCAGTACTTC. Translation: CASSETAGGRETQYF.

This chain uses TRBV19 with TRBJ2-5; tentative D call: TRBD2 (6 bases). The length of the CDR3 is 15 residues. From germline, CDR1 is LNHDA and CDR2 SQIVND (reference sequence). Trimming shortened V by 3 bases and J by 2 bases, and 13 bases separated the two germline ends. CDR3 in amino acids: CASSIGGGVQETQYF. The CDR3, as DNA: TGTGCCAGTAGTATCGGGGGTGGGGTTCAAGAGACCCAGTACTTC.

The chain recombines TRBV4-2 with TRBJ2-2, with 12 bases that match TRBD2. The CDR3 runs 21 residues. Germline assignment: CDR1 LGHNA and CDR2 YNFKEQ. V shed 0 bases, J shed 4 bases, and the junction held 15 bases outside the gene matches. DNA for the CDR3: TGTGCCAGCAGCCAAGAGCGGAGGGCTAGCGGGAGGGCGGGGGGCACCGGGGAGCTGTTTTTT. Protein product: CASSQERRASGRAGGTGELFF.

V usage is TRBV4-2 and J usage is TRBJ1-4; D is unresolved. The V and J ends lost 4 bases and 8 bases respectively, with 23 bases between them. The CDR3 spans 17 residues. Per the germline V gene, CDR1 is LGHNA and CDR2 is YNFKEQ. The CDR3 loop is CASSPQGPGNLREKLFF. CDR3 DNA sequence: TGTGCCAGCAGCCCCCAAGGCCCGGGGAACTTGAGGGAAAAACTGTTTTTT.

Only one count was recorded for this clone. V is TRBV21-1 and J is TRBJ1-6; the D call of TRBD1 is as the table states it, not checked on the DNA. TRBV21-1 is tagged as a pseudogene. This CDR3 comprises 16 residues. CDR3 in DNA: TGTGCCAGCAGCACCACAGGACAGGGGGCTTATTCACCCCTCCACTTT. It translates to CASSTTGQGAYSPLHF.

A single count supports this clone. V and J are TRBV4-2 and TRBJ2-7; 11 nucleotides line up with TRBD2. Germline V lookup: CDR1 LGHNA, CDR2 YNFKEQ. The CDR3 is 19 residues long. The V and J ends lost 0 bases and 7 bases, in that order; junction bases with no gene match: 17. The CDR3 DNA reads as TGTGCCAGCAGCCAAGATTTGGAACTAGCGGGAGTGTGGGGTGGGGAGCAGTACTTC. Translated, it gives CASSQDLELAGVWGGEQYF.

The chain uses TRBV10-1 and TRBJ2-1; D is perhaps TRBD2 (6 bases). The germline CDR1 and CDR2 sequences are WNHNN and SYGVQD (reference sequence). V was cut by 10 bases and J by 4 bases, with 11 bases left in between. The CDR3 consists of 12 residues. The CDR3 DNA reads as TGCGCCATCTCGACTAGATACAATGAGCAGTTCTTC. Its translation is CAISTRYNEQFF.

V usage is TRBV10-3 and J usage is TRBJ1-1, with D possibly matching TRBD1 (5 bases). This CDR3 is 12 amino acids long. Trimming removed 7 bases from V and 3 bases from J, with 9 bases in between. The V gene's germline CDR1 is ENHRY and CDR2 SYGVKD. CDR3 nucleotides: TGTGCCATCAAGGGGCCGGACACTGAAGCTTTCTTT. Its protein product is CAIKGPDTEAFF.

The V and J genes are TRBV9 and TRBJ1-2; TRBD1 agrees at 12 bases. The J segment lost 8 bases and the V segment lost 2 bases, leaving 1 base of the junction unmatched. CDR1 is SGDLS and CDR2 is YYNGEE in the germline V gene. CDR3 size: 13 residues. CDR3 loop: CASSVGTGGGYTF. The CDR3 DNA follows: TGTGCCAGCAGCGTCGGGACAGGGGGCGGCTACACCTTC.

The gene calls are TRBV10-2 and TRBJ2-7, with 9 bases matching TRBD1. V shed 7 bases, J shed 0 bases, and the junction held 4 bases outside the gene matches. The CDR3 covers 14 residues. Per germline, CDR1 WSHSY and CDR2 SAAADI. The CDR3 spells CASTRDRVSYEQYF. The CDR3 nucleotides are TGCGCCAGCACCCGGGACAGGGTCTCCTACGAGCAGTACTTC.

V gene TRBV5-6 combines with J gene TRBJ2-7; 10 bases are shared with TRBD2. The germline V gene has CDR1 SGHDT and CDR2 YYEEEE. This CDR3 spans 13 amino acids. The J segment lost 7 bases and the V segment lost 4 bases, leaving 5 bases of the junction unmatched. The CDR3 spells CASSRTSGAEQYF. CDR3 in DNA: TGTGCCAGCAGCCGGACTAGCGGTGCAGAGCAGTACTTC. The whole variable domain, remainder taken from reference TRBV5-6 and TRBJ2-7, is DAGVTQSPTHLIKTRGQQVTLRCSPKSGHDTVSWYQQALGQGPQFIFQYYEEEERQRGNFPDRFSGHQFPNYSSELNVNALLLGDSALYLCASSRTSGAEQYFGPGTRLTVT.

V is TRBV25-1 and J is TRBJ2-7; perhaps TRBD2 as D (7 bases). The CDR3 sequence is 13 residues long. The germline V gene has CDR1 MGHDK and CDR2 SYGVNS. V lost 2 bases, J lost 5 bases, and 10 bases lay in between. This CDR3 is CASSEGGGDEQYF. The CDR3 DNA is TGTGCCAGCAGTGAAGGGGGGGGCGACGAGCAGTACTTC.

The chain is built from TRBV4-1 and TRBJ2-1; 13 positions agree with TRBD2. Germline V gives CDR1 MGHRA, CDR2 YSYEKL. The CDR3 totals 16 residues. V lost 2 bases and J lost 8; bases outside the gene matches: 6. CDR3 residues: CASSQTSGRAIDEQFF. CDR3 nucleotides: TGCGCCAGCAGCCAAACTAGCGGGAGGGCCATAGATGAGCAGTTCTTC.

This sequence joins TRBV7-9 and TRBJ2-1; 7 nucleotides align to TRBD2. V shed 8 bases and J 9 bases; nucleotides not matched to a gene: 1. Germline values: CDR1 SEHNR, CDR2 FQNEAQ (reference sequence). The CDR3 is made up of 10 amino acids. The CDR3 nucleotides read TGTGCCAGCGGGGGGGGTGAGCAGTTCTTC. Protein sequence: CASGGGEQFF.